In this sample, the clone carrying this T cell receptor beta chain turned up many times. This entry is derived from a study of T-cell memory formation after mild COVID-19. TCRdb independently ran MiXCR on the 5' RACE reads; one entry per CDR3 protein. The sample includes more than 200,000 distinct CDR3 sequences, roughly 17% of them seen just once. Trimming pared 0 bases from V and 4 bases from J, leaving 7 bases between. Germline CDR1 DFQATT, CDR2 SNEGSKA (reference sequence). This CDR3 has 13 residues. The gene calls are TRBV20-1 and TRBJ1-5; possible D gene TRBD1, 5 bases. The receptor comes from a man between 18 and 35 years old who had mild COVID-19 (a few samples of this study predate the infection). Cell type and time point are not known. Sequenced sample: PBMCs or a T cell subset sorted from them (not recorded which). This CDR3 reads CSARESGNQPQHF. CDR3 bases: TGCAGTGCTAGAGAGTCAGGGAATCAGCCCCAGCATTTT.